The present entry profiles one T cell receptor beta chain with its context. Its antigen remains unidentified. These data belong to a study of blood T cells in healthy people across ages. General study points: A roughly linear fall in TCR beta diversity per million T cells was seen with increasing age.

In germline, CDR1 is SEHNR, CDR2 FQNEAQ (reference sequence). The CDR3 length is 14 residues. V was pared by 4 bases and J by 11 bases, with 20 bases between. The use of a sample-barcoded 5' primer and a J-beta primer mix characterized a second PCR of roughly 7 to 11 cycles. TCRdb reprocessed the 5' RACE reads with MiXCR, giving one entry per CDR3 protein. The repertoire holds about 600,000 distinct CDR3 sequences, less than 60% seen once, with 20% to 25% in the top ten. Sequenced: blood. This receptor was obtained from an elderly man in good health. V gene TRBV7-9 combines with J gene TRBJ2-5; perhaps D is TRBD1 or TRBD2 (7 bases each). The CDR3 bases are TGTGCCAGCAGCTCCCTCAGGGGGGGTATCAAGCAGTACTTC. Translation: CASSSLRGGIKQYF.